This TCR beta chain was recovered during a study of cytomegalovirus exposure and HLA in healthy donors. The PCR contained 60 Vbeta and 13 Jbeta primers. The repertoire was sequenced with immunoSEQ multiplex PCR; TCRdb's copy has only in-frame clones and lacks some. The data contain about 200,000 clones, roughly 87% of them singletons. This clone was found once. With 10 bases clipped from V and 7 bases from J, the junction kept 9 bases outside the gene matches. The CDR3 runs 13 residues. The germline CDR1 and CDR2 sequences are SGHVS and FQNEAQ. The chain couples TRBV7-8 to TRBJ2-7; 11 bases line up with TRBD1. Sequences were obtained from PBMCs. The clonotype was recovered from a boy aged 2-15 years in good health and CMV-seronegative. The CDR3: CATRTGGAGEQYF. CDR3 sequence (DNA): TGTGCCACCCGGACAGGGGGCGCGGGTGAGCAGTACTTC.